These T cell receptor beta chains were read from a single sample in a study of chemoradiotherapy in HPV16-positive cancers. The table came from immunoSEQ multiplex PCR; TCRdb's copy has only in-frame clones and leaves some out. The sample records some 70,000 clones, around nine tenths being singletons. The starting material was blood, obtained from a patient who underwent chemoradiotherapy. Source of these receptors: a human donor with HPV-associated anogenital cancer. CDR3s include the opening cysteine and the closing phenylalanine or tryptophan. A D gene is named only where the DNA matches it firmly. The size field is filled for only some rows; it gives once, few, many or a size class.

>TRBV5-4|TRBJ1-3|TRBD1|.
TGTGCCAGCAGCGGGGGACAGCTAAGCTCTGGAAACACCATATATTTT
CASSGGQLSSGNTIYF
>TRBV28|TRBJ2-1|TRBD2|.
TGTGCCAGCGTAGCGGGGGGGTTCAATGAGCAGTTCTTC
CASVAGGFNEQFF
>TRBV30|TRBJ2-6|.|.
TGTGCCTGGAGTGTCTTCGCGGGGGCGTTTTTTAGCTCTGGGGCCAACGTCCTGACTTTC
CAWSVFAGAFFSSGANVLTF
>TRBV29-1|TRBJ2-5|TRBD1|.
TGCAGCGCGGGGACAGATAGAGAGACCCAGTACTTC
CSAGTDRETQYF
>TRBV23-1|TRBJ2-3|.|.
TGCGCCAGCAGTCAAGACGAGGAAGACAGAAAGACCACAGATACGCAGTATTTT
CASSQDEEDRKTTDTQYF
>TRBV28|TRBJ1-1|.|.
TGTGCCAGCAGTCCATCCAGCCCGGAGGGTGAAGCTTTCTTT
CASSPSSPEGEAFF
>TRBV7-9|TRBJ2-3|.|.
TGTGCCAGCAGCTTAGGGACCAAGGGTGGCGATACGCAGTATTTT
CASSLGTKGGDTQYF
>TRBV5-6|TRBJ2-2|.|.
TGTGCCAGCAGCTTCCGGGGCTGGGCCGGGGAGCTGTTTTTT
CASSFRGWAGELFF
>TRBV10-3|TRBJ1-5|TRBD1|.
TGTGCCATCAGTACAGGGGATCAGCCCCAGCATTTT
CAISTGDQPQHF
>TRBV10-3|TRBJ2-1|.|.
TGTGCCATCAGTGAGTCACAAGTAACTGAGCAGTTCTTC
CAISESQVTEQFF
>TRBV5-8|TRBJ1-1|.|.
TGTGCCAGCAGCTCTATGAACACTGAAGCTTTCTTT
CASSSMNTEAFF
>TRBV6-4|TRBJ1-5|.|.
TGTGCCAGCAGTGTACGGGAGCATCAGCCCCAGCATTTT
CASSVREHQPQHF
>TRBV7-6|TRBJ2-5|TRBD2|.
TGTGCCAGCAGCTTAGGGCTAGCGGGAGGGCAGGAGACCCAGTACTTC
CASSLGLAGGQETQYF
>TRBV5-6|TRBJ1-1|.|.
TGTGCCAGCAGCGCCCGGGGTTCCTTCACGGGCACTGAAGCTTTCTTT
CASSARGSFTGTEAFF
>TRBV4-1|TRBJ1-1|.|few
TGCGCCAGCAGCCAAGATCCGGGGAGGACTGAAGCTTTCTTT
CASSQDPGRTEAFF